The 20 T cell receptor beta chains in this list originate from one sample, sequenced in a study of blood T cell repertoires in COVID-19. The table came from immunoSEQ multiplex PCR; TCRdb's copy has only in-frame clones and leaves some out. This sample has approximately 100,000 clones, with approximately 92% found just once. Specimen: peripheral blood. The receptors were sampled from a man aged 65-85 years with acute or convalescent COVID-19.

The chain links TRBV20-1 to TRBJ1-2; D unclear. Per germline, CDR1 DFQATT and CDR2 SNEGSKA (reference sequence). The CDR3 loop spans 11 amino acids. V lost 4 bases, J lost 1 base, and 4 bases lay in between. The CDR3 spells CSANSNYGYTF. CDR3 bases: TGCAGTGCTAACAGTAACTATGGCTACACCTTC.

CDR3 in DNA: TGTGCCAGCAGGGTACAGATTCAAGAGACCCAGTACTTC. Protein product: CASRVQIQETQYF. The genes are TRBV12-3 or TRBV12-4 and TRBJ2-5, with no clear D. Trimming removed 6 bases from V and 2 bases from J, with 10 bases in between. CDR3 length equals 13 residues.

The chain couples TRBV28 to TRBJ2-1; perhaps TRBD2 as D (6 bases). CDR3 length: 14 amino acids. Trimming left V 10 bases short and J 0 bases short, with 13 bases between. Per germline, CDR1 MDHEN and CDR2 SYDVKM. CDR3 region: CATIKAGSYNEQFF. Written as DNA, the CDR3 is TGTGCCACCATAAAAGCGGGCTCCTACAATGAGCAGTTCTTC.

The chain uses TRBV7-6 and TRBJ2-3; a possible D gene is TRBD1 (6 bases). The germline V gene has CDR1 SGHVS and CDR2 FNYEAQ. V lost 5 bases, J lost 6 bases, and 15 bases lay in between. This CDR3 is 14 amino acids long. The DNA for the CDR3 is TGTGCCAGCAGCGCCCCCAGGGGACCGGATACGCAGTATTTT. This codes for CASSAPRGPDTQYF. Using reference TRBV7-6 and TRBJ2-3 for the parts outside the CDR3, the full variable domain is GAGVSQSPRYKVTKRGQDVALRCDPISGHVSLYWYRQALGQGPEFLTYFNYEAQQDKSGLPNDRFSAERPEGSISTLTIQRTEQRDSAMYRCASSAPRGPDTQYFGPGTRLTVL.

The V call is TRBV5-8, the J call TRBJ1-5; tentatively, D is TRBD1 (5 bases). CDR3 length: 17 residues. Trimming removed 2 bases at V and 2 bases at J, with 17 bases between. CDR1 and CDR2 from the germline V gene are SGHTS and YDEGEE. Here the CDR3 DNA reads TGTGCCAGCAGCTTTGGTGGGGGGAATTGGGGCAATCAGCCCCAGCATTTT. Its translation: CASSFGGGNWGNQPQHF.

The chain carries TRBV5-1 and TRBJ2-7; the match to TRBD1 covers 7 bases. The CDR3 is 15 residues long. Germline CDR1 and CDR2: SGHRS and YFSETQ. Unmatched junction bases numbered 3, after V lost 0 bases and J lost 0 bases. CDR3 region: CASSLEQGRSYEQYF. The CDR3 DNA follows: TGCGCCAGCAGCTTGGAACAGGGGCGCTCCTACGAGCAGTACTTC.

CDR3 nucleotides: TGTGCCAGCAGCACGGACAGCGCCCGTGGCACCATATATTTT. It specifies CASSTDSARGTIYF. The chain recombines TRBV6-5 with TRBJ1-3; TRBD1 is a possible D gene (6 bases). The CDR3 is made up of 14 amino acids. Between the trimmed V and J ends, which lost 6 bases and 9 bases, there was a span of 18 bases. Germline V gene lookup returns CDR1 MNHEY and CDR2 SVGAGI.

The chain's CDR3 is CASSSADPHNEQFF. CDR3 DNA: TGTGCCAGCAGTTCAGCGGACCCCCACAATGAGCAGTTCTTC. V and J are TRBV27 and TRBJ2-1; D is perhaps TRBD2 (5 bases). The CDR3 runs 14 residues. The V and J ends lost 4 bases and 5 bases respectively, with 12 bases between them. The germline V gene has CDR1 MNHEY and CDR2 SMNVEV (reference sequence).

The chain combines TRBV6-4 with TRBJ1-6; no firm D call. Trimming left V 4 bases short and J 6 bases short, with 7 bases between. Germline V gene sequence: CDR1 MRHNA, CDR2 SNTAGT. This CDR3 region has 13 residues. CDR3 amino acids: CASSGEANSPLHF. DNA of the CDR3: TGTGCCAGCAGTGGGGAGGCTAATTCACCCCTCCACTTT.

V is TRBV10-2 and J is TRBJ2-1, with 7 positions matching TRBD2. In germline, CDR1 is WSHSY, CDR2 SAAADI. The CDR3 contains 15 residues. The ends lost 6 bases at V and 7 bases at J; junction bases unmatched: 12. CDR3: CASSASSGVLNEQFF. In DNA form, the CDR3 reads TGCGCCAGCAGCGCTTCTAGCGGCGTTTTAAATGAGCAGTTCTTC.

This chain connects TRBV6-2 or TRBV6-3 to TRBJ1-5; D unresolved. Germline V gene data show CDR1 as MNHEY and CDR2 as SVGEGT. The V gene lost 0 bases and the J gene lost 8 bases, with 8 bases spanning the gap. This CDR3 comprises 13 residues. The CDR3 sequence: CASSYSPGKPQHF. The CDR3 nucleotides read TGTGCCAGCAGTTACTCGCCCGGGAAGCCCCAGCATTTT.

V gene TRBV5-1 combines with J gene TRBJ2-1, with D perhaps TRBD1 (5 bases). V shed 0 bases and J shed 1 base, with 17 bases lying between them. The CDR3 has 18 amino acids. Germline CDR1 is SGHRS and CDR2 is YFSETQ. CDR3 amino acids: CASSLALLGQGSYNEQFF. As DNA, the CDR3 is TGCGCCAGCAGCTTGGCTTTGTTGGGGCAGGGATCCTACAATGAGCAGTTCTTC.

The chain is built from TRBV2 and TRBJ1-4, with D unresolved. The CDR3 extends over 15 amino acids. CDR1 SNHLY and CDR2 FYNNEI come from the germline V gene. The V end was cut by 4 bases, the J end by 0 bases, with 9 bases between. The CDR3 region has the DNA TGTGCCAGCAGTGTTTCTAGGTCAACTAATGAAAAACTGTTTTTT. It specifies CASSVSRSTNEKLFF. Drawing the rest from reference TRBV2 and TRBJ1-4, the complete variable domain is EPEVTQTPSHQVTQMGQEVILRCVPISNHLYFYWYRQILGQKVEFLVSFYNNEISEKSEIFDDQFSVERPDGSNFTLKIRSTKLEDSAMYFCASSVSRSTNEKLFFGSGTQLSVL.

The chain couples TRBV19 to TRBJ2-5; tentative D call: TRBD2 (6 bases). With 4 bases removed from V and 1 base from J, the gap between germline ends came to 7 bases. The CDR3 runs to 13 residues. CDR1 is LNHDA, CDR2 SQIVND, per germline (reference sequence). The CDR3 DNA is TGTGCCAGTAGTAGAGCGGGCCAAGAGACCCAGTACTTC. Translation gives CASSRAGQETQYF. The full variable domain, completed using reference TRBV19 and TRBJ2-5, is DGGITQSPKYLFRKEGQNVTLSCEQNLNHDAMYWYRQDPGQGLRLIYYSQIVNDFQKGDIAEGYSVSREKKESFPLTVTSAQKNPTAFYLCASSRAGQETQYFGPGTRLLVL.

This chain uses TRBV19 with TRBJ2-1; 12 bases are a match to TRBD2. In germline, CDR1 is LNHDA, CDR2 SQIVND (reference sequence). This CDR3 comprises 16 residues. V lost 5 bases to trimming and J lost 5 bases; unmatched junction nucleotides: 7. The CDR3 loop is CASSPPSGRAHNEQFF. CDR3 DNA sequence: TGTGCCAGTAGTCCTCCTAGCGGGAGGGCCCACAATGAGCAGTTCTTC.

V and J are TRBV6-5 and TRBJ1-1, with a tentative D call TRBD1 (5 bases). Trimming left V 2 bases short and J 11 bases short, with 15 bases between. Germline values: CDR1 MNHEY, CDR2 SVGAGI. This CDR3 contains 13 residues. CDR3 sequence: CASSYRLRGRAFF. In nucleotides, the CDR3 is TGTGCCAGCAGTTACAGGTTAAGGGGCCGTGCTTTCTTT.

The chain joins TRBV30 to TRBJ1-1; D is possibly TRBD1 (6 bases). Trimming removed 4 bases from V and 6 bases from J, with 12 bases in between. Germline V gives CDR1 GTSNPN, CDR2 SVGIG (reference sequence). The CDR3 has 12 residues. CDR3: CAWKVSGAEAFF. The CDR3 region has the DNA TGTGCCTGGAAAGTATCAGGGGCTGAAGCTTTCTTT.

This clone was detected once. This chain joins TRBV6-1 and TRBJ2-7; D may be TRBD2 (5 bases). This CDR3 has 13 amino acids. Germline values: CDR1 MNHNS, CDR2 SASEGT. The V gene lost 3 bases and the J gene lost 4 bases, with 10 bases spanning the gap. CDR3 residues: CASSEGGWYEQYF. CDR3 nucleotides: TGTGCCAGCAGTGAGGGCGGGTGGTACGAGCAGTACTTC.

The chain couples TRBV6-5 to TRBJ1-4; D uncertain. V was cut by 3 bases and J by 8 bases, with 13 bases left in between. Germline CDR1 MNHEY, CDR2 SVGAGI. CDR3 length: 14 amino acids. In DNA form, the CDR3 reads TGTGCCAGCAGTTATGACCAGACGGGGGAAAAACTGTTTTTT. As protein: CASSYDQTGEKLFF.

The rearrangement joins TRBV10-3 to TRBJ2-1, with TRBD2 identical over 9 bases. The CDR3 is made up of 13 amino acids. Germline CDR1 and CDR2: ENHRY and SYGVKD. V shed 0 bases and J 14 bases; nucleotides not matched to a gene: 5. The CDR3 sequence: CAISESIQREEFF. The CDR3 nucleotides read TGTGCCATCAGTGAGTCGATCCAGCGGGAGGAGTTCTTC.